This T cell receptor beta chain is from a study of blood T cell repertoires in COVID-19. Per the original methods: Amplified reference gene primers provided the basis for estimating nucleated cell counts. Produced via immunoSEQ multiplex PCR; TCRdb's table is partial and in-frame only. V and J calls plus clone size are reproduced from that table; the DNA served to infer D and trimming. The sample lists about 70,000 clones, around nine tenths occurring once. The CDR3 length is 15 residues. Looked up from germline, CDR1 is LGHDT and CDR2 is YNNKEL (reference sequence). The ends were cut back, 1 base at V and 2 bases at J, with 12 bases in the middle. Only one count was recorded for this clone.

The receptor was isolated from a young woman with acute or convalescent COVID-19. The rearrangement uses TRBV3-1 (or the pseudogene TRBV3-2) and TRBJ2-7, with D maybe TRBD1 (5 bases). Sequenced input: peripheral blood. Here the CDR3 reads CASSQGQTGTYEQYF. The CDR3 DNA reads TGTGCCAGCAGCCAAGGTCAAACAGGAACCTACGAGCAGTACTTC.